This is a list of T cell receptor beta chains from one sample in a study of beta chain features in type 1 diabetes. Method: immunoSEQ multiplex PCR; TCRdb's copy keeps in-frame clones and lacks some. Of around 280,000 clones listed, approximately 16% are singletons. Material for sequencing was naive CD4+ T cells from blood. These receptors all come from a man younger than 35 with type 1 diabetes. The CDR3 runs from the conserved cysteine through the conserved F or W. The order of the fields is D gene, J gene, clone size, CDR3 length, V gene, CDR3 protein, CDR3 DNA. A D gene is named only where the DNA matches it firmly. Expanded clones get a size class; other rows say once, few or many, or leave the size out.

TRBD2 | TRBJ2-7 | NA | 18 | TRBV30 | CAWSRLLAGGPGPPRQYF | TGTGCCTGGAGTCGACTTCTAGCGGGAGGGCCCGGCCCACCGAGGCAGTACTTC
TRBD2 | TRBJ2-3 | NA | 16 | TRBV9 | CASSRTSGTNTDTQYF | TGTGCCAGCAGCCGGACTAGCGGGACCAACACAGATACGCAGTATTTT
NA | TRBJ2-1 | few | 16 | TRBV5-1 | CASSLMRGAASGEQFF | TGCGCCAGCAGCTTGATGCGGGGTGCGGCTAGTGGAGAGCAGTTCTTC
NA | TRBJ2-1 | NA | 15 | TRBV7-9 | CASSLALWYRNEQFF | TGTGCCAGCAGCTTAGCGCTTTGGTACCGGAATGAGCAGTTCTTC
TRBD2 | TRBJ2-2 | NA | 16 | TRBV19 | CASSIATSGHTGELFF | TGTGCCAGTAGTATAGCGACTAGCGGACACACCGGGGAGCTGTTTTTT
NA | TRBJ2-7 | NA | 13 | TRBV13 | CASSLWSSYEQYF | TGTGCCAGCAGCTTATGGAGCTCCTACGAGCAGTACTTC
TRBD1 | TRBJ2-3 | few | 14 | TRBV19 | CASRDRAHGDTQYF | TGTGCCAGTAGAGACAGGGCCCACGGGGATACGCAGTATTTT
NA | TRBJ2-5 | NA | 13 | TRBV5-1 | CASTSGVGETQYF | TGCGCCAGCACCTCAGGGGTGGGTGAGACCCAGTACTTC
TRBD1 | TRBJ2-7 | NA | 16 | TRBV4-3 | CASSQGPGTGDYEQYF | TGCGCCAGCAGCCAGGGCCCCGGGACAGGGGACTACGAGCAGTACTTC
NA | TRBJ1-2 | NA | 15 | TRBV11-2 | CASSLVRDTNYGYTF | TGTGCCAGCAGCTTAGTCAGGGATACCAACTATGGCTACACCTTC
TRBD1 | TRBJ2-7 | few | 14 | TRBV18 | CASSKGQETYEQYF | TGTGCCAGCTCAAAAGGACAGGAGACCTACGAGCAGTACTTC
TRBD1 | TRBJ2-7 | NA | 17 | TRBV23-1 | CASSQSPPDRNSYEQYF | TGCGCCAGCAGTCAATCCCCTCCGGACAGGAACTCCTACGAGCAGTACTTC
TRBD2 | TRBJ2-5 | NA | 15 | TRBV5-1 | CASRQRGTLQETQYF | TGCGCCAGCAGGCAGCGGGGTACTTTACAAGAGACCCAGTACTTC
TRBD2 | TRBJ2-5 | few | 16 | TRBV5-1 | CASSLGLAEPRETQYF | TGCGCCAGCAGCCTGGGACTAGCGGAACCACGAGAGACCCAGTACTTC
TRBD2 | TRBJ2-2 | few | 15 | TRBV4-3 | CASPRASGGSGELFF | TGCGCCAGCCCCAGGGCTAGCGGGGGATCGGGGGAGCTGTTTTTT
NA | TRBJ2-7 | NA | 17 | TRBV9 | CASSVGAGGPRAYEQYF | TGTGCCAGCAGCGTAGGGGCGGGCGGTCCTCGAGCCTACGAGCAGTACTTC
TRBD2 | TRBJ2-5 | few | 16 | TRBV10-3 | CAISEGLAGGQETQYF | TGTGCCATCAGTGAGGGACTAGCGGGGGGGCAAGAGACCCAGTACTTC
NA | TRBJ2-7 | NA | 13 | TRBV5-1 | CASSFAGDYEQYF | TGCGCCAGCAGCTTCGCCGGTGACTACGAGCAGTACTTC
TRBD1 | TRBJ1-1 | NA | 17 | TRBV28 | CASSLWTGGAANTEAFF | TGTGCCAGCAGTCTCTGGACAGGGGGCGCCGCGAACACTGAAGCTTTCTTT
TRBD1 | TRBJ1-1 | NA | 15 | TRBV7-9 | CASSLGLDRGDEAFF | TGTGCCAGCAGCTTGGGCCTAGACAGGGGGGATGAAGCTTTCTTT
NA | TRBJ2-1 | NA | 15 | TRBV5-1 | CASSPSTGTYNEQFF | TGCGCCAGCAGCCCATCGACGGGAACCTACAATGAGCAGTTCTTC
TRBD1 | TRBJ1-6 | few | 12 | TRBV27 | CASSTGDSPLHF | TGTGCCAGCAGTACAGGGGATTCACCCCTCCACTTT
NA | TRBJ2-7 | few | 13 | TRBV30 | CAWSVPPVYEQYF | TGTGCCTGGAGTGTACCGCCGGTCTACGAGCAGTACTTC
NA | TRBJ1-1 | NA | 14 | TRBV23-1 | CASSQCPGNTEAFF | TGCGCCAGCAGTCAATGTCCGGGAAACACTGAAGCTTTCTTT
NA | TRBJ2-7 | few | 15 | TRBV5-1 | CASSYTGSPEDEQYF | TGCGCCAGCAGCTACACCGGGTCTCCTGAGGACGAGCAGTACTTC
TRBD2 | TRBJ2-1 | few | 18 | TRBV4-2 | CASSHDMHGTRGSNEQFF | TGTGCCAGCAGCCACGATATGCATGGGACTAGAGGGTCGAATGAGCAGTTCTTC
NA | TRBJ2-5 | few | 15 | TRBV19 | CASSPGLMGPETQYF | TGTGCCAGTAGTCCCGGGCTGATGGGGCCAGAGACCCAGTACTTC